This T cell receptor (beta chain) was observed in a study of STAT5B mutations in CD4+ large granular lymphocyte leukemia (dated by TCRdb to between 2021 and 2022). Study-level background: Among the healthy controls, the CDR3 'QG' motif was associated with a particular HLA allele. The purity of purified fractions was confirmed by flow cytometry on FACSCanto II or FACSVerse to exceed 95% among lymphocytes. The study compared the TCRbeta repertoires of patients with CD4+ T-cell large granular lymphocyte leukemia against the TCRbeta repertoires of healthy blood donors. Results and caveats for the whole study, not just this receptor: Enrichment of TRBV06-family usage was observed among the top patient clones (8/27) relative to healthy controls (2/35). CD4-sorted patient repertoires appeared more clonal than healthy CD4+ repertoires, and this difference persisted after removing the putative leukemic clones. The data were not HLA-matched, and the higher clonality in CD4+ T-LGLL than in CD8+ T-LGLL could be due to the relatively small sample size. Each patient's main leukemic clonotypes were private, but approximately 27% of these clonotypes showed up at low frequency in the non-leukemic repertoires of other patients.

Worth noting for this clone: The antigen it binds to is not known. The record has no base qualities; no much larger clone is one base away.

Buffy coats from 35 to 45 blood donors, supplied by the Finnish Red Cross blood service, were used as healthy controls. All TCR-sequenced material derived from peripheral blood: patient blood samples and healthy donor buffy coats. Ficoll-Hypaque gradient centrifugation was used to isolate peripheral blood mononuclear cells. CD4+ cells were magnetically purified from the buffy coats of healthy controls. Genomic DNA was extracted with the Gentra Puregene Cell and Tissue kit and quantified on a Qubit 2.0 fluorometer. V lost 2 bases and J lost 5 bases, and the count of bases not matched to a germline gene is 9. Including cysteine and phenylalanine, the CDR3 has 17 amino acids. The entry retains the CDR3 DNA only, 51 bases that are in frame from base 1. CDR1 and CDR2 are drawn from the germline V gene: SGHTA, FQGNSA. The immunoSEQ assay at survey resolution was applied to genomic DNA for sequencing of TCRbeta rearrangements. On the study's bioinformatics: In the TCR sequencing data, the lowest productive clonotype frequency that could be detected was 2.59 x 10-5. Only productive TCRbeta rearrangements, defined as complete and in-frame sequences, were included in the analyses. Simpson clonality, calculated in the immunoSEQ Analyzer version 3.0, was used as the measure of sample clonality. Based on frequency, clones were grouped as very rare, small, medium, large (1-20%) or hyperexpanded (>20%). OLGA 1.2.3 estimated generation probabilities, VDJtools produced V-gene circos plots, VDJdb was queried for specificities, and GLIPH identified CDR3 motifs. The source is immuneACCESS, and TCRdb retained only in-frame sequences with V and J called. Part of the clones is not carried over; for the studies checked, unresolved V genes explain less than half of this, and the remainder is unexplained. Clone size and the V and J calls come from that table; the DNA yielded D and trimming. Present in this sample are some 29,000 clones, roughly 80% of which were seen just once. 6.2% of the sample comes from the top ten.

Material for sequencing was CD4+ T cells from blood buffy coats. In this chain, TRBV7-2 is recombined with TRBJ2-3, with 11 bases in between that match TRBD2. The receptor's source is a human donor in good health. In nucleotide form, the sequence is TGTGCCAGCAGCTTACGACTAGCGGGGCATCCGCTAGATACGCAGTATTTT. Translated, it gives CASSLRLAGHPLDTQYF.